These T cell receptor beta chains were read from a single sample in a study of tissue T cells after allogeneic stem cell transplantation. Sequenced by immunoSEQ multiplex PCR; TCRdb stores in-frame clones only, minus some. The table lists some 6,100 clones, 60% to 65% of them singletons. The input for sequencing was duodenum tissue, taken at autopsy. Every receptor here comes from a woman aged 18 to 50 with breast cancer. Both conserved end residues are trimmed from each CDR3. The size entry is marked missing in some rows and otherwise reads once, few, many or a size class.

V: TRBV30; J: TRBJ1-1; size: few; CDR3: AWIRRTEAF
V: TRBV5-1; J: TRBJ1-4; size: NA; CDR3: ASRWTGDNEKLF
V: TRBV4-1; J: TRBJ2-1; size: once; CDR3: ASSQDWGEQF
V: TRBV5-1; J: TRBJ2-3; size: NA; CDR3: ASSRPTSGRGDTQY
V: TRBV14; J: TRBJ2-3; size: medium-sized; CDR3: ASSQGTSGGADTQY
V: TRBV19; J: TRBJ1-2; size: few; CDR3: ASSLGDISNYGYT
V: TRBV5-1; J: TRBJ2-1; size: NA; CDR3: ASSGTSGGYNEQF
V: TRBV10-3; J: TRBJ1-1; size: NA; CDR3: AVSADDGRNTEAF
V: TRBV7-6; J: TRBJ2-5; size: NA; CDR3: ASSFWGERGAQETQY
V: TRBV18; J: TRBJ1-1; size: NA; CDR3: ASSPPGAGEAF
V: TRBV6-2/TRBV6-3; J: TRBJ2-3; size: large; CDR3: ASSYGSGLVSDTQY
V: TRBV7-6; J: TRBJ2-5; size: NA; CDR3: ASSLGSQETQY
V: TRBV6-2/TRBV6-3; J: TRBJ2-5; size: few; CDR3: ASSSPGGTQY
V: TRBV5-4; J: TRBJ2-5; size: NA; CDR3: ASSQGAETQY
V: TRBV10-3; J: TRBJ1-1; size: NA; CDR3: AIRDRANTEAF
V: TRBV4-1; J: TRBJ1-5; size: NA; CDR3: ASSQESAGYSNQPQH
V: TRBV14; J: TRBJ2-6; size: NA; CDR3: ASSQYLSGANVLT
V: TRBV7-2; J: TRBJ2-3; size: once; CDR3: ASSPSRLATDTQY
V: TRBV7-2; J: TRBJ2-7; size: NA; CDR3: ASSSRTRGYEQY
V: TRBV5-6; J: TRBJ1-5; size: NA; CDR3: ASSPWTDNQPQH
V: TRBV10-3; J: TRBJ2-1; size: few; CDR3: AISESGRLANNEQF
V: TRBV18; J: TRBJ2-3; size: once; CDR3: ASSPDAPDTQY
V: TRBV28; J: TRBJ2-4; size: few; CDR3: ASTGNEAKNIQY
V: TRBV28; J: TRBJ2-7; size: NA; CDR3: ASSLILGEQY
V: TRBV5-1; J: TRBJ2-3; size: NA; CDR3: ASSLEWNTDTQY
V: TRBV19; J: TRBJ2-7; size: NA; CDR3: ASSIGGTDDYEQY
V: TRBV11-3; J: TRBJ2-5; size: NA; CDR3: ASSAGQETQY
V: TRBV6-5; J: TRBJ2-7; size: NA; CDR3: ASSYVGGYEQY
V: TRBV7-2; J: TRBJ1-6; size: NA; CDR3: ASSEEPVSSPLH
V: TRBV18; J: TRBJ2-2; size: NA; CDR3: ASSVTGYTGELF
V: TRBV19; J: TRBJ1-2; size: few; CDR3: ASSILSSGGANYGYT
V: TRBV5-4; J: TRBJ1-1; size: NA; CDR3: ASRSGVNPEEAF
V: TRBV18; J: TRBJ1-5; size: NA; CDR3: ASSPKVGGNQPQH
V: TRBV7-2; J: TRBJ2-1; size: NA; CDR3: ASSVGRGGENEQF
V: TRBV25-1; J: TRBJ2-5; size: NA; CDR3: ASSESTGQGETQY
V: TRBV6-4; J: TRBJ1-3; size: few; CDR3: ASTRWQGQVHTIY
V: TRBV4-2; J: TRBJ2-7; size: NA; CDR3: ASSQEASMSHEQY